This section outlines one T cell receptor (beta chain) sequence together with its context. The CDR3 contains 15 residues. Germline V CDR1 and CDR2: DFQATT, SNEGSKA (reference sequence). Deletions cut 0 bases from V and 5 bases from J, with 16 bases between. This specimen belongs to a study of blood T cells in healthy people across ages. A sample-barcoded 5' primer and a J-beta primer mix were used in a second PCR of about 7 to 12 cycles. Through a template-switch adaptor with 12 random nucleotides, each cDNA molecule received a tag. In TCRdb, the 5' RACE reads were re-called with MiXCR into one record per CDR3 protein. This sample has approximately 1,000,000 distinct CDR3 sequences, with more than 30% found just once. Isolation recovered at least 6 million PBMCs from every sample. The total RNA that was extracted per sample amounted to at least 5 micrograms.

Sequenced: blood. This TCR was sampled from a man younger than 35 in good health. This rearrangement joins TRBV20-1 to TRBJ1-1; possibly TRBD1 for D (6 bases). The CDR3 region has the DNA TGCAGTGCTAGAGATTCGCGGGACACCCGGACTGAAGCTTTCTTT. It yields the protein CSARDSRDTRTEAFF.